What follows are 18 T cell receptor beta chains derived from one specimen sequenced in a study of beta chain features in type 1 diabetes. Notes on the study in general: Shortening of TCRB CDR3s, moderate but significant, appeared in all four CD4+ subsets of Type 1 diabetes patients.

Sequencing targeted expressed TCRB transcripts, as all isolated RNA had been reverse transcribed. Generated by immunoSEQ multiplex PCR, the TCRdb table keeps only in-frame clones and is missing some. The sample has hundreds of thousands of clones, over 12% seen once. Antigens for these TCRs are unknown. The sequenced sample consisted of naive CD4+ T cells from blood. The receptors were gathered from a man between 18 and 35 years old with type 1 diabetes.

This chain connects TRBV5-1 to TRBJ2-1; TRBD1 is a possible D gene (7 bases). The CDR3 is 17 residues long. CDR1 SGHRS and CDR2 YFSETQ come from the germline V gene. V was shortened by 3 bases and J by 3 bases, with 19 bases between the two germline ends. The CDR3 reads CASSWFGRGELYNEQFF. CDR3 DNA: TGCGCCAGCAGCTGGTTTGGCAGGGGGGAGCTCTACAATGAGCAGTTCTTC.

This chain uses TRBV30 with TRBJ1-2; no firm D call. Between the trimmed V and J ends, which lost 3 bases and 4 bases, there was a span of 9 bases. Germline CDR1 GTSNPN, CDR2 SVGIG (reference sequence). The CDR3 runs 12 residues. CDR3 bases: TGTGCCTGGAGGAATTGGAGCTATGGCTACACCTTC. This translates into CAWRNWSYGYTF. The full variable domain, its missing parts supplied by reference TRBV30 and TRBJ1-2, is SQTIHQWPATLVQPVGSPLSLECTVEGTSNPNLYWYRQAAGRGLQLLFYSVGIGQISSEVPQNLSASRPQDRQFILSSKKLLLSDSGFYLCAWRNWSYGYTFGSGTRLTVV.

The chain recombines TRBV10-3 with TRBJ2-7, with D perhaps TRBD2 (6 bases). CDR3 length: 12 residues. V lost 6 bases and J 7 bases, leaving 13 bases between the germline ends. Germline CDR1 and CDR2: ENHRY and SYGVKD. The CDR3 reads CAISRERGEQYF. Here the CDR3 DNA reads TGTGCCATCAGCCGGGAGCGCGGGGAGCAGTACTTC.

This clone was observed a handful of times. The chain carries TRBV7-2 and TRBJ2-2; D gene unclear. Trimming cost V 1 base and J 5 bases, with 8 bases left between them. Per the germline V gene, CDR1 is SGHTA and CDR2 is FQGNSA. The CDR3 has 14 residues. DNA for the CDR3: TGTGCCAGCAGCTTAGTTCCAAGAACCGGGGAGCTGTTTTTT. This sequence encodes CASSLVPRTGELFF.

This clone has only a few counts. The chain combines TRBV7-2 with TRBJ2-1; 10 nucleotides align to TRBD2. Germline V gives CDR1 SGHTA, CDR2 FQGNSA. This CDR3 is 14 amino acids long. The junction had 10 bases not matched to a gene; V was cut back by 7 bases and J by 10 bases. In DNA form, the CDR3 reads TGTGCCAGCACCCTTCAGCGGGGGGGCACAGAGCAGTTCTTC. Residues: CASTLQRGGTEQFF. Looking up the rest from reference TRBV7-2 and TRBJ2-1 gives the full variable domain: GAGVSQSPSNKVTEKGKDVELRCDPISGHTALYWYRQSLGQGLEFLIYFQGNSAPDKSGLPSDRFSAERTGGSVSTLTIQRTQQEDSAVYLCASTLQRGGTEQFFGPGTRLTVL.

This clone was counted a few times. The chain has TRBV30 and TRBJ1-5; 11 nucleotides line up with TRBD1. Germline V gives CDR1 GTSNPN, CDR2 SVGIG (reference sequence). Trimming at V came to 5 bases and at J to 4 bases, leaving 1 base not matched to a gene. The CDR3 sequence is 13 residues long. This CDR3 is CAWGQGANQPQHF. Here the CDR3 DNA reads TGTGCCTGGGGACAGGGGGCAAATCAGCCCCAGCATTTT.

J is TRBJ1-3 and V is TRBV7-9; D is unclear. CDR3 length: 14 amino acids. Germline V lookup: CDR1 SEHNR, CDR2 FQNEAQ (reference sequence). Trimming shortened V by 5 bases and J by 0 bases, and 8 bases separated the two germline ends. The CDR3 loop is CASSPRDSGNTIYF. The CDR3 DNA is TGTGCCAGCAGCCCAAGAGACTCTGGAAACACCATATATTTT.

The gene calls are TRBV19 and TRBJ1-5; D is ambiguous. V dropped 7 bases and J dropped 7 bases, with 14 bases sitting between them. This CDR3 contains 13 residues. Germline V gene sequence: CDR1 LNHDA, CDR2 SQIVND (reference sequence). CDR3 coding DNA: TGTGCCAGTATCTTAGGATTGGGGCAGCCCCAGCATTTT. Amino acids: CASILGLGQPQHF.

J is TRBJ1-2 and V is TRBV9, with 7 bases that match TRBD1. The length of the CDR3 is 15 residues. Germline trimming cut 0 bases from V and 8 bases from J; bases unmatched to any gene: 10. The germline V gene encodes CDR1 SGDLS and CDR2 YYNGEE. CDR3 sequence: CASSVAGRGSTGYTF. CDR3 bases: TGTGCCAGCAGCGTAGCCGGCAGGGGGTCGACAGGCTACACCTTC.

There are a few counts of this clone. The rearrangement links TRBV2 to TRBJ1-2, with a weak D call TRBD1 (5 bases). Trimming pared 6 bases from V and 4 bases from J, leaving 18 bases between. Germline V CDR1 and CDR2: SNHLY, FYNNEI. CDR3 length: 15 residues. CDR3 region: CASSPLTDPSYGYTF. CDR3 DNA: TGTGCCAGCAGCCCTTTGACAGACCCCTCCTATGGCTACACCTTC.

This clone has more than one count but fewer than ten. This chain connects TRBV11-2 to TRBJ2-1; the match to TRBD2 covers 11 bases. Germline V gene lookup returns CDR1 SGHAT and CDR2 FQNNGV. Unmatched junction bases numbered 5, after V lost 4 bases and J lost 0 bases. The CDR3 length is 17 residues. The CDR3 spells CASSSYLAGGSYNEQFF. The CDR3 DNA reads TGTGCCAGCAGCTCCTACCTAGCGGGAGGCTCCTACAATGAGCAGTTCTTC.

The rearrangement joins TRBV5-6 to TRBJ1-2; possibly TRBD1 for D (5 bases). The germline CDR1 and CDR2 sequences are SGHDT and YYEEEE. Between the trimmed V and J ends, which lost 0 bases and 4 bases, there was a span of 10 bases. There are 14 residues in the CDR3. CDR3 coding DNA: TGTGCCAGCAGCTTGGGACAGCGAATCTATGGCTACACCTTC. Encoded protein: CASSLGQRIYGYTF.

The J gene is TRBJ2-1, the V gene TRBV30; 8 bases align to TRBD2. Germline values: CDR1 GTSNPN, CDR2 SVGIG (reference sequence). J was trimmed by 6 bases and V by 1 base; bases with no gene match: 5. There are 14 residues in the CDR3. CDR3 nucleotides: TGTGCCTGGAGTGCCCGACTAGCGATCAATGAGCAGTTCTTC. It specifies CAWSARLAINEQFF.

This chain uses TRBV6-6 with TRBJ1-1; the match to TRBD1 covers 9 bases. CDR1 and CDR2 from the germline V gene are MNHNY and SVGAGI (reference sequence). The CDR3 has 16 amino acids. Trimming cost V 3 bases and J 1 base; bases outside gene matches: 6. CDR3: CASSYPMDRGNTEAFF. The CDR3 nucleotides read TGTGCCAGCAGTTATCCAATGGACAGGGGGAACACTGAAGCTTTCTTT.

The rearrangement joins TRBV6-4 to TRBJ1-2; D is perhaps TRBD1 (5 bases). Trimming stripped 9 bases from V and 5 bases from J, with 16 bases between. CDR3 length: 13 residues. CDR1 and CDR2 from the germline V gene are MRHNA and SNTAGT. CDR3 coding DNA: TGTGCCAGGGCATGGTCGGGACGGTATGGCTACACCTTC. Encoded protein: CARAWSGRYGYTF.

This clone was seen more than once but under ten times. The CDR3 DNA follows: TGTGCCAGCAGTGGGGCAGGTTTTTATGGCTACACCTTC. The encoded protein is CASSGAGFYGYTF. This chain joins TRBV2 and TRBJ1-2; D gene unclear. With 4 bases removed from V and 5 bases from J, the gap between germline ends came to 11 bases. Per the germline V gene, CDR1 is SNHLY and CDR2 is FYNNEI. The CDR3 loop spans 13 amino acids.

This clone was counted between two and nine times. This chain uses TRBV15 with TRBJ2-1, with D unresolved. From germline, CDR1 is LNHNV and CDR2 YYDKDF (reference sequence). Trimming removed 0 bases from V and 5 bases from J, with 8 bases in between. The CDR3 sequence is 14 residues long. CDR3 nucleotide sequence: TGTGCCACCAGCAGAGAACCGATGAACAATGAGCAGTTCTTC. Its translation: CATSREPMNNEQFF.

The chain joins TRBV5-1 to TRBJ2-1, with 7 nucleotides matching TRBD1. V dropped 3 bases and J dropped 3; count of bases not matched to a gene: 9. The CDR3 covers 16 residues. Germline-derived CDR1 and CDR2 are SGHRS and YFSETQ. The CDR3 is CASSSMTGSGYNEQFF. CDR3 bases: TGCGCCAGCAGCTCTATGACAGGGTCGGGCTACAATGAGCAGTTCTTC.